This T cell receptor beta chain was retrieved from a study of T cell responses to AZD1222 COVID-19 vaccine. The method was immunoSEQ multiplex PCR; TCRdb's version includes in-frame clones alone and lacks a portion of them. The repertoire holds around 200,000 clones, with 85% to 95% as singletons. The CDR3 extends over 15 amino acids. The germline gives CDR1 SEHNR, CDR2 FQNEAQ (reference sequence). V was pared by 5 bases and J by 4 bases, with 17 bases between. Sequences were derived from peripheral blood, sampled 28 days after the second AZD1222 dose. This rearrangement joins TRBV7-9 to TRBJ1-1; D may be TRBD1 (6 bases). The receptor was isolated from an adult who received the AZD1222 COVID-19 vaccine. Here the CDR3 DNA reads TGTGCCAGCAGCCGAGTCGTTGGAGGGGGCACTGAAGCTTTCTTT. Amino acid sequence: CASSRVVGGGTEAFF.